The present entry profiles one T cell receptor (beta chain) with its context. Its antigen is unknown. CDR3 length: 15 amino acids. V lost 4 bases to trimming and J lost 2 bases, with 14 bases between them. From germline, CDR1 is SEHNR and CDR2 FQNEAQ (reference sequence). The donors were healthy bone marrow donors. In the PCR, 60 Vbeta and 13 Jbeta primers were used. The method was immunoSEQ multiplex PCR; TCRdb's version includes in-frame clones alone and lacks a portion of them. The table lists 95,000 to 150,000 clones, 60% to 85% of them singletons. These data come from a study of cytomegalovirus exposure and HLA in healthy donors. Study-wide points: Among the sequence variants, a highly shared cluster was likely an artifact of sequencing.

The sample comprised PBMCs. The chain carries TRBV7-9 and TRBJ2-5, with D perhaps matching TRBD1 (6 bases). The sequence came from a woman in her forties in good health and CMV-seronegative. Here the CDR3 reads CASSWAGEGQETQYF. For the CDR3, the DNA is TGTGCCAGCAGCTGGGCAGGGGAAGGACAAGAGACCCAGTACTTC.